The entry below describes one TCR beta chain. As yet, its antigen is unknown. The data belong to a study of T-cell reconstitution after alpha-beta-depleted transplantation in children. The study, taken as a whole, reports: In patients about two months after transplant, alpha-beta T cells reportedly arose from several hundred expanded graft clones.

Library preparation (for TCRbeta) was performed with unique molecular identifiers. MiXCR was run by TCRdb on the PCR reads, yielding one entry per CDR3 protein. The sample holds under 750,000 distinct CDR3 sequences, around 23% seen once. V lost 5 bases and J lost 3; bases outside the gene matches: 7. Germline assignment: CDR1 MDHEN and CDR2 SYDVKM. The CDR3 sequence is 15 residues long. This specimen consisted of PBMCs, mostly from graft donor cells, obtained 360 days after TCRalphabeta/CD19-depleted stem cell transplant. V is TRBV28 and J is TRBJ2-1; TRBD2 aligns across 7 bases. The receptor was isolated from a boy under two years old who had a stem cell transplant for acute myeloid leukemia, so the T cells may come from the graft donor. Here the CDR3 reads CASSPGTKVYNEQFF. The CDR3 nucleotides read TGTGCCAGCAGTCCCGGGACTAAAGTCTACAATGAGCAGTTCTTC.